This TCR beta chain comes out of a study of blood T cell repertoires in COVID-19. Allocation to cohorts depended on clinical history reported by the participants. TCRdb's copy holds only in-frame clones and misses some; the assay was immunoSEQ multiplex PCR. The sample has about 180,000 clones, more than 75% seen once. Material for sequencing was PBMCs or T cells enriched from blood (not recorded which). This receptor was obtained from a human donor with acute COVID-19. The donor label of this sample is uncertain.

CDR3 loop: CASLGGAGTEAFF. The DNA of the CDR3 is TGTGCCAGCCTTGGGGGGGCGGGCACTGAAGCTTTCTTT. This chain uses TRBV5-4 with TRBJ1-1, with D maybe TRBD1 (6 bases). The CDR3 has 13 amino acids. The V and J ends lost 7 bases and 4 bases respectively, with 14 bases between them. Germline loops: CDR1 SGHNT, CDR2 YYREEE (reference sequence).